Described below is a single TCR beta chain sequence and its context. Its matching antigen is unknown. The CDR3 is 15 residues long. Per germline, CDR1 MNHEY and CDR2 SVGAGI. This sample is drawn from a study of T cells expressing NK-cell markers. Study-wide background: Beta-chain profiling covered CD3+CD56+NKG2C+, CD3+CD56+NKG2C- and CD3+CD56-NKG2C+ sorted subsets. Seven sequenced donors out of eight were HCMV-seropositive, one seronegative.

TCRdb reprocessed the 5' RACE reads, with one entry per CDR3 protein and no DNA. With about 260,000 distinct CDR3 sequences in the sample, the ten largest clones hold approximately 0.39%. Regarding the study as a whole: Topping the CD3+CD56-NKG2C+ fraction as well were these clonotypes, in a few donors.

The origin of this receptor is a man aged 18 to 35 in good health. The chain joins TRBV6-5 to TRBJ2-3; TCRdb lists TRBD1, though no DNA is available to test this call. The specimen was blood T cells: a sorted CD56 or NKG2C T cell subset, CD4+ or CD8+ T cells, or bulk PBMC T cells (not recorded which). The CDR3 sequence: CASSYSAGVGDTQYF.